This passage covers 10 T cell receptor beta chains from one sample sequenced in a study of blood T cell repertoires in COVID-19 (dated by TCRdb to about 2020). Library construction relied on the immunoSEQ multiplex PCR assay. TCRdb's version of the immuneACCESS table is confined to in-frame rearrangements and falls short of the full clone set. An unresolved V gene accounts for under half of the shortfall where checked; the remainder is of unknown origin. The sample table shows 95,000 to 150,000 clones, and more than 80% are seen once. About 3.3% of the sample goes to the ten largest clones. Sequencing used peripheral blood. The receptors originated from a woman of 80 years or more with COVID-19, enrolled during active disease.

V is TRBV28 and J is TRBJ2-3, with 10 bases lining up with TRBD2. The V gene's germline CDR1 is MDHEN and CDR2 SYDVKM. Trimming took 3 bases from V and 2 from J; bases not matched to a gene: 2. This CDR3 comprises 15 residues. The CDR3 bases are TGTGCCAGCAGTTTCAGCGGGAGGGTCACAGATACGCAGTATTTT. This encodes CASSFSGRVTDTQYF. Drawing the rest from reference TRBV28 and TRBJ2-3, the complete variable domain is DVKVTQSSRYLVKRTGEKVFLECVQDMDHENMFWYRQDPGLGLRLIYFSYDVKMKEKGDIPEGYSVSREKKERFSLILESASTNQTSMYLCASSFSGRVTDTQYFGPGTRLTVL.

This clone was detected a few times. The chain joins TRBV2 to TRBJ1-2; perhaps TRBD1 as D (5 bases). Germline V gene data show CDR1 as SNHLY and CDR2 as FYNNEI. CDR3 length: 14 amino acids. Trimming cost V 3 bases and J 8 bases, with 16 bases left between them. CDR3 in amino acids: CASSEVGGALGYTF. CDR3 in DNA: TGTGCCAGCAGTGAGGTCGGAGGGGCGCTGGGCTACACCTTC.

The chain recombines TRBV29-1 with TRBJ1-3; tentatively, D is TRBD1 (5 bases). Germline CDR1 is SQVTM and CDR2 is ANQGSEA. This CDR3 is built from 12 residues. In DNA form, the CDR3 reads TGCAGGCGGGGGGGGAACGGAAACACCATATATTTT. Its protein product is CRRGGNGNTIYF.

The chain is built from TRBV28 and TRBJ1-5; 7 bases are shared with TRBD1. This CDR3 has 18 residues. Germline loops: CDR1 MDHEN, CDR2 SYDVKM. The ends lost 5 bases at V and 2 bases at J; junction bases unmatched: 15. As DNA, the CDR3 is TGTGCCAGCAGTCCCATGGTCGGAGGGGGCTTCGGCAATCAGCCCCAGCATTTT. It translates to CASSPMVGGGFGNQPQHF. Complete variable domain (other parts from reference TRBV28 and TRBJ1-5): DVKVTQSSRYLVKRTGEKVFLECVQDMDHENMFWYRQDPGLGLRLIYFSYDVKMKEKGDIPEGYSVSREKKERFSLILESASTNQTSMYLCASSPMVGGGFGNQPQHFGDGTRLSIL.

This chain links TRBV12-5 with TRBJ1-1, with unresolved D. The CDR3 contains 13 residues. Trimming left V 5 bases short and J 3 bases short, with 10 bases between. CDR1 and CDR2 from the germline V gene are LGHNT and FRNRAP. The CDR3 loop is CASGRTGYTEAFF. CDR3 DNA sequence: TGTGCTAGTGGTAGGACGGGATACACTGAAGCTTTCTTT. Combining the CDR3 with reference TRBV12-5 and TRBJ1-1 gives the whole variable domain DARVTQTPRHKVTEMGQEVTMRCQPILGHNTVFWYRQTMMQGLELLAYFRNRAPLDDSGMPKDRFSAEMPDATLATLKIQPSEPRDSAVYFCASGRTGYTEAFFGQGTRLTVV.

The chain employs TRBV5-5 and TRBJ1-2; D call uncertain. Per germline, CDR1 SGHKS and CDR2 YYEKEE (reference sequence). Trimming left V 2 bases short and J 8 bases short, with 7 bases between. This CDR3 has 11 residues. This CDR3 is CASSLSRGYTF. The DNA for the CDR3 is TGTGCCAGCAGCTTATCTCGGGGCTACACCTTC.

The CDR3 spells CASRRAGNQPQHF. DNA of the CDR3: TGTGCCAGCAGACGGGCAGGGAATCAGCCCCAGCATTTT. The rearrangement joins TRBV28 to TRBJ1-5, with TRBD1 as a possible D gene (5 bases). The CDR3 is 13 residues long. Trimming shortened V by 6 bases and J by 4 bases, and 10 bases separated the two germline ends. CDR1 MDHEN and CDR2 SYDVKM come from the germline V gene. Full variable domain (remainder filled in from reference TRBV28 and TRBJ1-5): DVKVTQSSRYLVKRTGEKVFLECVQDMDHENMFWYRQDPGLGLRLIYFSYDVKMKEKGDIPEGYSVSREKKERFSLILESASTNQTSMYLCASRRAGNQPQHFGDGTRLSIL.

CDR3 DNA sequence: TGTGCCAGCAGCTTGGGCCCGACTAGCGGCATAGCTTACGAGCAGTACTTC. Protein product: CASSLGPTSGIAYEQYF. The gene calls are TRBV5-5 and TRBJ2-7, with 9 bases that match TRBD2. The germline gives CDR1 SGHKS, CDR2 YYEKEE (reference sequence). This CDR3 comprises 17 residues. The J segment lost 4 bases and the V segment lost 0 bases, leaving 11 bases of the junction unmatched. Supplemented by reference TRBV5-5 and TRBJ2-7, the full variable domain reads DAGVTQSPTHLIKTRGQQVTLRCSPISGHKSVSWYQQVLGQGPQFIFQYYEKEERGRGNFPDRFSARQFPNYSSELNVNALLLGDSALYLCASSLGPTSGIAYEQYFGPGTRLTVT.

The chain joins TRBV9 to TRBJ2-2, with 10 bases matching TRBD2. The CDR3 is made up of 14 amino acids. Germline CDR1 and CDR2: SGDLS and YYNGEE. With 0 bases clipped from V and 8 bases from J, the junction kept 1 base outside the gene matches. Written as DNA, the CDR3 is TGTGCCAGCAGCGTAGCTAGCGGGAGAGGGGAGCTGTTTTTT. It translates to CASSVASGRGELFF.

On this clone itself: The junction shows a germline mismatch at one end, possibly a read error. The V call is TRBV18, the J call TRBJ2-2, with 12 positions matching TRBD2. The CDR3 covers 16 residues. Germline V gene lookup returns CDR1 KGHSH and CDR2 LQKENI. Here the CDR3 DNA reads TGTGCCAGCTCGCCACCTAGCGGGAGGGATCTCGGGGAGCTGTTTTTT. Protein: CASSPPSGRDLGELFF.